Listed below are T cell receptor beta chains from one sample, sequenced in a study of T cells in Graves' hyperthyroidism and ophthalmopathy. One entry per CDR3 protein, called by TCRdb with MiXCR from the multiplex PCR reads. Counted here are roughly 650,000 distinct CDR3 sequences, approximately 16% occurring once; the ten biggest clones make up roughly 3.3%. The sequenced material came from blood. All receptors come from a woman in her forties with Graves' ophthalmopathy. The CDR3 runs from the conserved cysteine through the conserved F or W.

16	TRBV3-1	TRBJ2-2	CASSPSGSRNTGELFF
16	TRBV6-1	TRBJ1-6	CASSEMDRRHNSPLHF
12	TRBV11-2	TRBJ2-7	CASKGAGYEQYF
12	TRBV7-9	TRBJ1-2	CASSPQGGGYTF
15	TRBV6-1	TRBJ2-5	CASRPGQGIGETQYF
16	TRBV20-1	TRBJ2-7	CSARDYSRGSSYEQYF
15	TRBV5-6	TRBJ2-1	CASSFISGSHNEQFF
14	TRBV6-1	TRBJ2-2	CASNQQGVTGELFF
15	TRBV6-2/TRBV6-3	TRBJ2-1	CASSRDVPGYNEQFF
18	TRBV9	TRBJ2-6	CASSVGAGASSGANVLTF
15	TRBV6-6	TRBJ2-2	CASSYSGEYTGELFF
13	TRBV28	TRBJ2-5	CASSLLHKETQYF
15	TRBV4-1	TRBJ1-1	CASSRVGTGNTEAFF
14	TRBV20-1	TRBJ2-5	CSARSGQAQETQYF
12	TRBV2	TRBJ1-6	CAGGDSNSPLHF
14	TRBV2	TRBJ1-2	CASSVERVPYGYTF
16	TRBV19	TRBJ1-5	CASSPGTPDVHQPQHF
14	TRBV7-3	TRBJ1-1	CASSLTGAGTEAFF
16	TRBV6-1	TRBJ2-3	CASPTRLGDPTDTQYF
14	TRBV5-1	TRBJ2-7	CASSAGQGTDEQYF
16	TRBV4-1	TRBJ2-3	CASSLPAGGSTDTQYF
14	TRBV20-1	TRBJ2-5	CSARVGLLQETQYF
14	TRBV13	TRBJ1-6	CASTQGQGYSPLHF
11	TRBV20-1	TRBJ1-2	CSASTGYGYTF
13	TRBV6-2/TRBV6-3	TRBJ2-1	CASTSLAYNEQFF
16	TRBV2	TRBJ1-5	CASSAGQGLSNQPQHF
15	TRBV6-2/TRBV6-3	TRBJ1-2	CASSKTADRADGYTF
14	TRBV19	TRBJ1-2	CASSTPDRSYGYTF
14	TRBV29-1	TRBJ1-1	CSAVPDRSNTEAFF
15	TRBV4-1	TRBJ2-3	CASSLGGGGTDTQYF
16	TRBV10-3	TRBJ2-7	CAISGQSPPSSYEQYF
13	TRBV7-9	TRBJ2-7	CASSLPVSYEQYF
15	TRBV20-1	TRBJ1-6	CSARDPDRGSSPLHF
16	TRBV5-1	TRBJ1-4	CASSQRTLGAVEKLFF
16	TRBV7-8	TRBJ2-1	CASSLVAGQLDNEQFF
14	TRBV2	TRBJ2-7	CASSPWTGGYEQYF
15	TRBV9	TRBJ2-1	CASSKSLAGIHEQFF
19	TRBV6-2/TRBV6-3	TRBJ2-7	CASSYSRDRDLVAPYEQYF
16	TRBV6-2/TRBV6-3	TRBJ2-1	CASRDPTSGSYNEQFF
14	TRBV20-1	TRBJ2-7	CSALGHGFYYEQYF
15	TRBV13	TRBJ2-3	CASSHTRPYTDTQYF
11	TRBV2	TRBJ2-1	CASSRESEQFF
15	TRBV6-5	TRBJ2-7	CASSYEDSRTYEQYF
15	TRBV5-1	TRBJ1-5	CASSSTGDSNQPQHF
13	TRBV11-2	TRBJ2-3	CASSSGWGDTQYF
12	TRBV7-9	TRBJ2-7	CASSLEMGEQYF
15	TRBV20-1	TRBJ2-1	CSASPTSGGASEQFF
16	TRBV7-9	TRBJ2-2	CASSPPSGGWTGELFF
13	TRBV30	TRBJ1-5	CAWSPRGGQPQHF
14	TRBV3-1	TRBJ2-5	CASSLAGAEETQYF
16	TRBV18	TRBJ1-1	CASSPTARGSNTEAFF
14	TRBV7-9	TRBJ1-2	CASSSSGQNYGYTF
13	TRBV6-1	TRBJ2-3	CASSPTSGYTQYF
13	TRBV6-5	TRBJ1-5	CASSYSRAQPQHF
16	TRBV12-3/TRBV12-4	TRBJ1-5	CASSFGTGGSNQPQHF
15	TRBV18	TRBJ2-3	CASSPPGALTDTQYF
15	TRBV12-3/TRBV12-4	TRBJ1-1	CASSLPMGMNTEAFF
16	TRBV3-1	TRBJ2-5	CASSQDAATVQETQYF
12	TRBV11-2	TRBJ2-7	CASSPGRYQQYF